Included here is one TCR beta chain sequence, with context. These data belong to a study of T cell responses to AZD1222 COVID-19 vaccine. The table came from immunoSEQ multiplex PCR; TCRdb's copy has only in-frame clones and leaves some out. The sample lists about 120,000 clones; about 89% were seen once. This CDR3 spans 16 amino acids. V was shortened by 2 bases and J by 3 bases, with 14 bases between the two germline ends. Looked up from germline, CDR1 is SGHTA and CDR2 is FQGNSA. The material sequenced was peripheral blood, taken on day 0 of AZD1222 vaccination. This clonotype originated in an adult in good health. This rearrangement joins TRBV7-2 to TRBJ1-3; maybe TRBD1 (6 bases). The CDR3 DNA is TGTGCCAGCAGCTTAAGCGGGGTGACAGGTGGAAACACCATATATTTT. Its translation: CASSLSGVTGGNTIYF.